This T cell receptor beta chain came from a study of Ad26.COV2.S vaccination and SARS-CoV-2 variants. Germline CDR1 and CDR2: SGHTA and FQGTGA. The CDR3 spans 12 residues. V was clipped by 3 bases and J by 9 bases; unmatched bases: 1. Here immunoSEQ multiplex PCR was the method, and the copy in TCRdb shows in-frame clones only, minus some. The data contain approximately 90,000 clones, under 90% of them singletons. Study-level results: Vaccinees displayed broader spike-specific TCR repertoires than placebo recipients.

A note on this clone: Its antigen remains unknown.

The chain links TRBV7-3 to TRBJ2-1, with TRBD2 matching 8 bases. The receptor comes from a human donor who had recovered from COVID-19. The material was peripheral blood, obtained after recovery from COVID-19. In DNA form, the CDR3 reads TGTGCCAGCAGCTTCACTAGCGGTGAGCAGTTCTTC. This translates into CASSFTSGEQFF.